This T cell receptor (beta chain) stems from a study of T-cell reconstitution after alpha-beta-depleted transplantation in children. A TCRbeta library incorporating unique molecular identifiers was prepared. TCRdb reanalysed the PCR reads using MiXCR and keeps one entry per CDR3 protein. The sample has a few hundred thousand distinct CDR3 sequences, under 15% seen once. Study results and caveats: Some patients' high day-60 TCRbeta diversity was traced to surviving recipient T cells and thymic progenitors. It was newly produced T cells that mostly accounted for T-cell counts and diversity one year after transplant.

Details on this clonotype: What it recognizes is unknown.

Looked up from germline, CDR1 is DFQATT and CDR2 is SNEGSKA (reference sequence). The V end lost 5 bases, the J end lost 2 bases, and 16 bases lay between the germline ends. The CDR3 is 14 residues long. The genes are TRBV20-1 and TRBJ2-7, with D perhaps matching TRBD2 (6 bases). This sample comprised PBMCs, mostly from graft donor cells, obtained 360 days after TCRalphabeta/CD19-depleted stem cell transplant. The TCR comes from a male patient between 10 and 17 years old who had a stem cell transplant for acute myeloid leukemia, so the T cells may come from the graft donor. The CDR3 DNA sequence: TGCAGTGCTCCGGATGGAGGGGTGACCTACGAGCAGTACTTC. Translation gives CSAPDGGVTYEQYF.